This T cell receptor (beta chain) was recorded in a study of blood T cell repertoires in COVID-19. The data were produced by immunoSEQ multiplex PCR, yet TCRdb's version contains in-frame clones alone and is incomplete. The top ten hold about 1.2% of the sample, which has approximately 270,000 clones, about 90% seen once. Germline-derived CDR1 and CDR2 are SGHRS and YFSETQ. The CDR3 is 16 residues long. Unmatched junction bases numbered 6, after V lost 3 bases and J lost 0 bases. Sequencing input: PBMCs or T cells enriched from blood (not recorded which). The chain couples TRBV5-1 to TRBJ2-7, with TRBD1 matching 10 bases. This receptor was identified in a human donor in a cohort exposed to, infected with or recovered from COVID-19 (not recorded which). The donor label of this sample is uncertain. CDR3: CASSWGRTGGSYEQYF. The CDR3 bases are TGCGCCAGCAGCTGGGGTCGGACAGGGGGCTCCTACGAGCAGTACTTC.